A single sample is the source of the 16 T cell receptor beta chains below, sequenced in a study of CXCR3-negative and CXCR3-positive naive CD8 T cells. These receptors have no identified antigens. Carrying UMI labels, the TRB cDNA libraries were prepared through 5' RACE. From the 5' RACE reads, TCRdb lists one entry per CDR3 protein and no DNA. The sample yields 150,000 to 180,000 distinct CDR3 sequences, of which the top ten take up about 0.44%. Study-level points and caveats: Hydrophobicity of TRB CDR3s was greater in CXCR3-positive naive cells than in CXCR3-negative naive cells.

Sample: naive CXCR3+ CD8+ T cells from blood. Specified subset: CD45RO-CCR7+CD27+CD95- naive CD8+ T cells expressing CXCR3 (TNR3+). The source is a human donor in good health. Some clones in this sample may be carry-over from other donors' samples.

This chain joins TRBV20-1 and TRBJ2-7; lacking DNA, the TRBD2 call made by TCRdb goes unchecked. The CDR3 length is 18 residues. Looked up from germline, CDR1 is DFQATT and CDR2 is SNEGSKA (reference sequence). The chain's CDR3 is CSARDRGLALRSSYEQYF.

V is TRBV9 and J is TRBJ2-5. Looked up from germline, CDR1 is SGDLS and CDR2 is YYNGEE. There are 13 residues in the CDR3. CDR3: CASSGMTEETQYF. The whole variable domain, filled in from reference TRBV9 and TRBJ2-5, reads DSGVTQTPKHLITATGQRVTLRCSPRSGDLSVYWYQQSLDQGLQFLIQYYNGEERAKGNILERFSAQQFPDLHSELNLSSLELGDSALYFCASSGMTEETQYFGPGTRLLVL.

J is TRBJ2-5 and V is TRBV4-3. Germline V CDR1 and CDR2: LGHNA, YSLEER. The CDR3 spans 15 residues. This CDR3 reads CASSQEWSYQETQYF.

The chain carries TRBV7-6 and TRBJ2-3; TCRdb's D gene call, TRBD1, goes unchecked for lack of DNA. Germline V gives CDR1 SGHVS, CDR2 FNYEAQ. This CDR3 is 16 amino acids long. The CDR3 spells CASSFRLGGSTDTQYF.

The chain is built from TRBV20-1 and TRBJ2-3; checking the TCRdb D call of TRBD2 is not possible without DNA. CDR1 is DFQATT and CDR2 is SNEGSKA in the germline V gene (reference sequence). The CDR3 consists of 18 residues. This chain's CDR3 is CSATSRLAGGSSTDTQYF.

The chain links TRBV7-9 to TRBJ2-7. Germline loops: CDR1 SEHNR, CDR2 FQNEAQ (reference sequence). The CDR3 length is 14 residues. The CDR3 loop is CASSLANRVYEQYF.

J is TRBJ1-1 and V is TRBV28; no DNA is available, so the TRBD1 call from TCRdb remains unchecked. CDR3 length equals 16 residues. CDR1 is MDHEN and CDR2 is SYDVKM in the germline V gene. The CDR3 here is CASGSITGQMNTEAFF.

This chain links TRBV6-2 or TRBV6-3 with TRBJ1-5; as DNA is missing, the TRBD1 call by TCRdb cannot be tested. This CDR3 spans 18 amino acids. CDR1 is MNHEY and CDR2 is SVGEGT in the germline V gene. CDR3 region: CASSPRGSRAYSNQPQHF.

The chain links TRBV7-9 to TRBJ1-2. CDR1 is SEHNR and CDR2 is FQNEAQ in the germline V gene (reference sequence). The CDR3 is made up of 13 amino acids. The CDR3 here is CASRRPSTMALTF.

The V call is TRBV12-3 or TRBV12-4, the J call TRBJ2-1; with no DNA, the TCRdb D assignment of TRBD1 cannot be verified. The CDR3 is 13 amino acids. This CDR3 is CASSLTVANEQFF.

The chain couples TRBV29-1 to TRBJ1-2; TCRdb lists TRBD1, though no DNA is available to test this call. Germline CDR1 and CDR2: SQVTM and ANQGSEA. The CDR3 extends over 13 amino acids. This CDR3 reads CSVEKAGGWGYTF.

The chain recombines TRBV20-1 with TRBJ1-2; TCRdb outputs TRBD1, but without DNA this stays unchecked. Germline V CDR1 and CDR2: DFQATT, SNEGSKA (reference sequence). The CDR3 spans 13 residues. CDR3 sequence: CSARDLQAYGYTF.

The chain links TRBV20-1 to TRBJ2-4; TCRdb selects TRBD2, and the lack of DNA leaves this call unchecked. Germline V gene sequence: CDR1 DFQATT, CDR2 SNEGSKA (reference sequence). This CDR3 spans 15 amino acids. CDR3 amino acids: CSASTGLAAKNIQYF.

The rearrangement uses TRBV15 and TRBJ1-1. The CDR3 is 13 amino acids. Germline lookup yields CDR1 LNHNV and CDR2 YYDKDF (reference sequence). CDR3 residues: CATSRDEMTEAFF.

This chain uses TRBV4-1 with TRBJ2-7; the TRBD2 assignment by TCRdb is unverifiable without DNA. The CDR3 extends over 16 amino acids. Germline V gives CDR1 MGHRA, CDR2 YSYEKL. Here the CDR3 reads CASSLGGLSSSYEQYF.

The chain couples TRBV28 to TRBJ2-3; TCRdb returns TRBD2, unconfirmable since there is no DNA. The CDR3 spans 15 residues. Germline V gene lookup returns CDR1 MDHEN and CDR2 SYDVKM. This chain's CDR3 is CASSFGGGAQDTQYF. Supplemented by reference TRBV28 and TRBJ2-3, the full variable domain reads DVKVTQSSRYLVKRTGEKVFLECVQDMDHENMFWYRQDPGLGLRLIYFSYDVKMKEKGDIPEGYSVSREKKERFSLILESASTNQTSMYLCASSFGGGAQDTQYFGPGTRLTVL.